Detailed here is one TCR beta chain. Using immunoSEQ multiplex PCR, the repertoire was profiled, and TCRdb retains in-frame clones only, with some absent. The top ten hold 4.5% to 6% of the sample, which has 15,000 to 25,000 clones, 86% seen once. The data derive from a study of T cell changes during pregnancy in multiple sclerosis. V lost 2 bases and J lost 5; bases outside the gene matches: 8. The CDR3 has 16 amino acids. Germline values: CDR1 PRHDT, CDR2 FYEKMQ (reference sequence). The receptor's source is a female donor in good health, enrolled as a control in a pregnancy study. The sequences come from CD8+ T cells from peripheral blood mononuclear cells, collected in the third trimester of pregnancy. V usage is TRBV13 and J usage is TRBJ2-3, with 9 positions matching TRBD1. DNA of the CDR3: TGTGCCAGCAGCTTAAGGGGACAGGGATGGTTAGATACGCAGTATTTT. Translating gives CASSLRGQGWLDTQYF.